This record covers a single T cell receptor beta chain. This entry is derived from a study of OX40 agonist ivuxolimab in advanced cancers. Looking at the study overall: It was permissible to have had prior anti-PD-1, anti-PD-L1 or anti-CTLA-4 therapy, and 40% had some.

This CDR3 contains 14 residues. V dropped 0 bases and J dropped 8; count of bases not matched to a gene: 6. The germline CDR1 and CDR2 sequences are SGHDN and FVKESK. The method was immunoSEQ multiplex PCR; TCRdb's version includes in-frame clones alone and lacks a portion of them. Among 20,000 to 30,000 clones listed, approximately 79% were seen once. With autoimmune disease history or systemic immunosuppression, patients were excluded. The sequence was collected from an adult with an advanced solid tumor such as melanoma, head and neck, liver or kidney cancer. This specimen was CD4+ or CD8+ T cells sorted from blood, taken in a trial of the OX40 agonist ivuxolimab. The gene calls are TRBV14 and TRBJ1-2; 7 positions agree with TRBD1. Written as DNA, the CDR3 is TGTGCCAGCAGCCAAGATGAGAGGGGGCAGGGCTACACCTTC. Translation: CASSQDERGQGYTF. The variable domain in full, completed from reference TRBV14 and TRBJ1-2, reads EAGVTQFPSHSVIEKGQTVTLRCDPISGHDNLYWYRRVMGKEIKFLLHFVKESKQDESGMPNNRFLAERTGGTYSTLKVQPAELEDSGVYFCASSQDERGQGYTFGSGTRLTVV.